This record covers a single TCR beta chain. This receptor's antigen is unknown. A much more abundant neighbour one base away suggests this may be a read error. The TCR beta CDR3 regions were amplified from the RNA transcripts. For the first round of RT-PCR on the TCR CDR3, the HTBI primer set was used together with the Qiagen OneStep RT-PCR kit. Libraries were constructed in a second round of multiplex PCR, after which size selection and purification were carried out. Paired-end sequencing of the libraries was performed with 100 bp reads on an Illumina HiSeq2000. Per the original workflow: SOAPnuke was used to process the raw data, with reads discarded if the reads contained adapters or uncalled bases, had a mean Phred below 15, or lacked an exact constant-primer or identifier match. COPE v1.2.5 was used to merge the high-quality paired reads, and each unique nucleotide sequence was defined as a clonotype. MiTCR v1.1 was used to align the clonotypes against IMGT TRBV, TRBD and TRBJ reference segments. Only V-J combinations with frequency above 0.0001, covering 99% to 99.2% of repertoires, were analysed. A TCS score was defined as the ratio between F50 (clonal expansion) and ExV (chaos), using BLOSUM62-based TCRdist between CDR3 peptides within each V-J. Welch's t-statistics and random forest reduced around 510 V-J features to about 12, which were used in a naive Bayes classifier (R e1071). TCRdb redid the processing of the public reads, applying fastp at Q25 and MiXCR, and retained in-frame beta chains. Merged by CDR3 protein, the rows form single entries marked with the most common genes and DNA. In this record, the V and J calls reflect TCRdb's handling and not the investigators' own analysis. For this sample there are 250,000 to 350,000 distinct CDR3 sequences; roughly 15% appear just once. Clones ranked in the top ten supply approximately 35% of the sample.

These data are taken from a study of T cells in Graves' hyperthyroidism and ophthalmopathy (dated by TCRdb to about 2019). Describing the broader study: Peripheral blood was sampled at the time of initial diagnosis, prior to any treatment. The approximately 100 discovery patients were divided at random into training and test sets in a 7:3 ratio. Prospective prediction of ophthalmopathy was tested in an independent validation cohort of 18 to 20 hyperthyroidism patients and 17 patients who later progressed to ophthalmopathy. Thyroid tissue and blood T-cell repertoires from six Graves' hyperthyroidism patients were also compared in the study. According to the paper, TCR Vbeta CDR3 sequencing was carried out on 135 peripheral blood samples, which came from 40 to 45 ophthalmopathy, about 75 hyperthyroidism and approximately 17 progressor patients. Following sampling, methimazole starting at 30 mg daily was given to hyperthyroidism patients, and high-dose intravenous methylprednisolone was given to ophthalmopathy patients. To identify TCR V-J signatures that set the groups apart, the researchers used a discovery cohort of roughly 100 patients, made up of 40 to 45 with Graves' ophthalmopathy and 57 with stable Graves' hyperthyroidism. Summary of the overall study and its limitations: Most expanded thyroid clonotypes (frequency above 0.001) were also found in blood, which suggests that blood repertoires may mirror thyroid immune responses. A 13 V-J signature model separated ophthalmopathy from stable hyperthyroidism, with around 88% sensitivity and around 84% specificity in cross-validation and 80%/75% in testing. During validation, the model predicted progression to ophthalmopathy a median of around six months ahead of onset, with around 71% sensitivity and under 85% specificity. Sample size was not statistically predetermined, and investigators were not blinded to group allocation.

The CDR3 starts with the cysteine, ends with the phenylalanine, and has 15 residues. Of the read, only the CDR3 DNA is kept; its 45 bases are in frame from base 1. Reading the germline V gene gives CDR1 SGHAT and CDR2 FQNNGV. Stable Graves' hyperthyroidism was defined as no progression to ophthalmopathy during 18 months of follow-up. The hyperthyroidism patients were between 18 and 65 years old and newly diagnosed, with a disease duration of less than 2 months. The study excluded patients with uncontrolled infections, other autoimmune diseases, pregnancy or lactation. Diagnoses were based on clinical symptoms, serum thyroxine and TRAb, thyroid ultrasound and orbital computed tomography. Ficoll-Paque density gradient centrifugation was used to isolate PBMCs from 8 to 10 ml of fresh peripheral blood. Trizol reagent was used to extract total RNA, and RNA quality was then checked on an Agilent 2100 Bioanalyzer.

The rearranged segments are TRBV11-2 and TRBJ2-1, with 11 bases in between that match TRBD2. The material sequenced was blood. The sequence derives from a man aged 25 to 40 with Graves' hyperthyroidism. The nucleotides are TGTGCCAGCAGCTTACAACTAGCGGGAGCCAATGACCAGTTCTTC. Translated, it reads CASSLQLAGANDQFF.